Sequencing of this T cell receptor (beta chain) was carried out in a study of response to subunit inactivated influenza vaccine. On this clonotype itself: The target antigen is unknown.

The CDR3 runs 11 residues. Germline-derived CDR1 and CDR2 are SQVTM and ANQGSEA. With V trimmed by 7 bases and J by 3 bases, 2 bases remained unmatched. A single record per CDR3 protein comes from TCRdb applying MiXCR to the RT-PCR reads. Of more than 450,000 distinct CDR3 sequences listed, approximately 10% are singletons. Regarding the study as a whole: It was the authors' suggestion that each seasonal influenza vaccination recruits few new T cells.

This clonotype was obtained from a man between 45 and 60 years old who received an inactivated influenza vaccine. The input for sequencing was PBMCs from blood, taken on the day of vaccination. This sequence joins TRBV29-1 and TRBJ2-5, with 7 bases aligning to TRBD2. The CDR3 reads CSDREEETQYF. The DNA of the CDR3 is TGCAGCGACCGGGAGGAAGAGACCCAGTACTTC. The full variable domain, its missing parts supplied by reference TRBV29-1 and TRBJ2-5, is SAVISQKPSRDICQRGTSLTIQCQVDSQVTMMFWYRQQPGQSLTLIATANQGSEATYESGFVIDKFPISRPNLTFSTLTVSNMSPEDSSIYLCSDREEETQYFGPGTRLLVL.